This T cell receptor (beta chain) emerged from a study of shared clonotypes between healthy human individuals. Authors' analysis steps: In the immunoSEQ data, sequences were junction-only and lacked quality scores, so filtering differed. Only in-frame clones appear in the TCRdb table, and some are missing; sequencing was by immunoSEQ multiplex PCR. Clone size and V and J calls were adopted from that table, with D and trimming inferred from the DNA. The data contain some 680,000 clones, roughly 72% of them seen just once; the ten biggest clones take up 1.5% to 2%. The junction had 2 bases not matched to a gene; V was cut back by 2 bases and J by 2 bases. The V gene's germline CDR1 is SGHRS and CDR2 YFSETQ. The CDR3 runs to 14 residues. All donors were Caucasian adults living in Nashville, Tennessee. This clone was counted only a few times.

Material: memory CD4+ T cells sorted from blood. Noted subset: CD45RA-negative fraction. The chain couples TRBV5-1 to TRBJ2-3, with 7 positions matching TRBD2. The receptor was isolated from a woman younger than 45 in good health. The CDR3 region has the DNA TGCGCCAGCAGCTTTGGGGACTACACAGATACGCAGTATTTT. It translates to CASSFGDYTDTQYF.